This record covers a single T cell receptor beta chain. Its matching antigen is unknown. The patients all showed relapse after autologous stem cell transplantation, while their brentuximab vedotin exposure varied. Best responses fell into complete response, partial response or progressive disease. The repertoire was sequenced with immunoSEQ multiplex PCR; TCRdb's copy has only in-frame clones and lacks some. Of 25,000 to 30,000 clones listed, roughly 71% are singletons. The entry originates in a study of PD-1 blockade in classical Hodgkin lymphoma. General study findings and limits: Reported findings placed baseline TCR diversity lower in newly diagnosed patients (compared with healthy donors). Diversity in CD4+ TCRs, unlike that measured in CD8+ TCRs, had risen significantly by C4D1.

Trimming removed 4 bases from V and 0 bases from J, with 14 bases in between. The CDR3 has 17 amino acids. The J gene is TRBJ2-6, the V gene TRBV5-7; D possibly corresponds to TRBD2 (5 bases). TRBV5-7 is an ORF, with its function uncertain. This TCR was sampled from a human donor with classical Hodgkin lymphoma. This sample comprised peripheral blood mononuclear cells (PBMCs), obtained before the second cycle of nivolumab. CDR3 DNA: TGTGCCAGCAGCGTTGTTGGGAGCTTCTCTGGGGCCAACGTCCTGACTTTC. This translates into CASSVVGSFSGANVLTF.